Sequencing of this T cell receptor (beta chain) was carried out in a study of T-cell reconstitution after alpha-beta-depleted transplantation in children. Unique molecular identifiers were incorporated when the TCRbeta library was constructed. TCRdb reanalysed the PCR reads using MiXCR and keeps one entry per CDR3 protein. This sample carries hundreds of thousands of distinct CDR3 sequences, 10% to 15% of them seen once, and the ten largest clones take around 0.8%. This clonotype was observed a few times. This CDR3 has 14 amino acids. V lost 7 bases and J lost 0, with 12 bases in between. The chain uses TRBV12-3 or TRBV12-4 and TRBJ1-1; D not certain. The origin of this receptor is a girl under 10 years old with congenital amegakaryocytic thrombocytopenia, due to receive a stem cell transplant. The sequencing here drew on PBMCs, taken before TCRalphabeta/CD19-depleted stem cell transplant. CDR3 protein: CASISTEMNTEAFF. In DNA form, the CDR3 reads TGTGCCAGCATTTCGACGGAAATGAACACTGAAGCTTTCTTT.